These 19 T cell receptor beta chains were all obtained from the same sample, sequenced in a study of blood T cell repertoires in COVID-19. Method: immunoSEQ multiplex PCR; TCRdb's copy keeps in-frame clones and lacks some. Here the sample spans around 290,000 clones, 88% being singletons. The sample comprised PBMCs or T cells enriched from blood (not recorded which). All receptors derive from a young woman who had recovered from COVID-19.

This chain links TRBV20-1 with TRBJ1-1; D is unresolved. The germline CDR1 and CDR2 sequences are DFQATT and SNEGSKA (reference sequence). This CDR3 has 10 residues. V was trimmed by 5 bases and J by 5 bases, leaving 6 bases between them. The CDR3 spells CSAADTEAFF. The CDR3, as DNA: TGCAGTGCTGCAGATACTGAAGCTTTCTTT.

The chain joins TRBV11-2 to TRBJ1-2, with no clear D. V shed 3 bases and J shed 10 bases, with 24 bases lying between them. In germline, CDR1 is SGHAT, CDR2 FQNNGV. The CDR3 has 16 amino acids. The CDR3 here is CASSFNKRGASGDYTF. CDR3 DNA: TGTGCCAGCAGCTTCAATAAACGGGGAGCAAGTGGGGACTACACCTTC.

V and J are TRBV28 and TRBJ2-3; 10 positions agree with TRBD2. CDR3 size: 15 residues. J lost 6 bases, V lost 3 bases, and 6 bases had no gene match. Germline V lookup: CDR1 MDHEN, CDR2 SYDVKM. This CDR3 is CASSFQREGGDTQYF. Written as DNA, the CDR3 is TGTGCCAGCAGTTTCCAGCGGGAGGGGGGGGATACGCAGTATTTT.

The CDR3 DNA is TGTGCCAGCAGCAAGTTGTCCGCTGGAAACACCATATATTTT. Protein product: CASSKLSAGNTIYF. V usage is TRBV21-1 and J usage is TRBJ1-3. TRBV21-1 is annotated as a pseudogene. The CDR3 is 14 residues long.

A word on this clone: Other DNA sequences in this specimen translate into the identical CDR3. This sequence joins TRBV28 and TRBJ1-6, with D uncertain. The CDR3 totals 16 residues. Per the germline V gene, CDR1 is MDHEN and CDR2 is SYDVKM. The V gene lost 3 bases and the J gene lost 0 bases, with 9 bases spanning the gap. Here the CDR3 DNA reads TGTGCCAGCAGTTTGGCTGGGAGCTCCTATAATTCACCCCTCCACTTT. It encodes CASSLAGSSYNSPLHF.

The chain links TRBV9 to TRBJ2-3; maybe TRBD2 (6 bases). CDR3 size: 16 residues. V shed 0 bases and J shed 8 bases, with 19 bases lying between them. Germline assignment: CDR1 SGDLS and CDR2 YYNGEE. CDR3 loop: CASSVGAGPESSTQYF. The DNA of the CDR3 is TGTGCCAGCAGCGTAGGGGCGGGGCCGGAATCTAGTACGCAGTATTTT.

This rearrangement joins TRBV30 to TRBJ1-2; TRBD1 agrees at 8 bases. Germline V gene lookup returns CDR1 GTSNPN and CDR2 SVGIG (reference sequence). J lost 6 bases, V lost 3 bases, and 6 bases had no gene match. This CDR3 has 13 amino acids. The CDR3 sequence is CAWRVQGVHGYTF. The CDR3 nucleotides read TGTGCCTGGAGGGTACAGGGGGTTCATGGCTACACCTTC.

This rearrangement joins TRBV3-1 (or the pseudogene TRBV3-2) to TRBJ1-5, with D perhaps TRBD1 (5 bases). Trimming cost V 1 base and J 9 bases, with 13 bases left between them. CDR1 is LGHDT and CDR2 is YNNKEL in the germline V gene (reference sequence). This CDR3 region has 14 residues. The CDR3 spells CASSQVAGQGPQHF. CDR3 in DNA: TGTGCCAGCAGCCAAGTGGCAGGGCAAGGGCCCCAGCATTTT.

The chain has TRBV28 and TRBJ2-5, with D maybe TRBD1 (5 bases). Trimming pared 2 bases from V and 7 bases from J, leaving 23 bases between. Per germline, CDR1 MDHEN and CDR2 SYDVKM. This CDR3 comprises 17 residues. The CDR3 nucleotides read TGTGCCAGCAGTTTAAGGGGAAAGACGCTCTGGGTTGGGACCCAGTACTTC. Translation: CASSLRGKTLWVGTQYF.

This clone was observed a handful of times. CDR3 nucleotide sequence: TGTGCCAGCAGTTACGGGGACAGGGTGAACACTGAAGCTTTCTTT. This sequence encodes CASSYGDRVNTEAFF. The chain carries TRBV6-5 and TRBJ1-1; 9 bases are a match to TRBD1. Per the germline V gene, CDR1 is MNHEY and CDR2 is SVGAGI. The ends lost 2 bases at V and 0 bases at J; junction bases unmatched: 1. The CDR3 length is 15 residues.

The chain is built from TRBV30 and TRBJ2-3; the match to TRBD1 covers 7 bases. V shed 0 bases and J 2 bases; nucleotides not matched to a gene: 5. The CDR3 loop spans 15 amino acids. Germline CDR1 GTSNPN, CDR2 SVGIG (reference sequence). CDR3 nucleotides: TGTGCCTGGAGTGTACAGGGGCCCATCACAGATACGCAGTATTTT. It translates to CAWSVQGPITDTQYF.

The J gene is TRBJ2-1, the V gene TRBV19, with a weak D call TRBD1 (6 bases). This CDR3 is 16 amino acids long. Germline CDR1 and CDR2: LNHDA and SQIVND (reference sequence). V lost 4 bases to trimming and J lost 7 bases, with 20 bases between them. DNA for the CDR3: TGTGCCAGTAGTAGACTACTAACGAGGGGGAGTAATGAGCAGTTCTTC. Protein sequence: CASSRLLTRGSNEQFF. The full variable domain, in which reference TRBV19 and TRBJ2-1 provide the parts outside the CDR3, is DGGITQSPKYLFRKEGQNVTLSCEQNLNHDAMYWYRQDPGQGLRLIYYSQIVNDFQKGDIAEGYSVSREKKESFPLTVTSAQKNPTAFYLCASSRLLTRGSNEQFFGPGTRLTVL.

To note about this clone: The same CDR3 is also encoded by other DNA sequences in this sample. The chain links TRBV9 to TRBJ1-5; the match to TRBD1 covers 7 bases. Germline CDR1 is SGDLS and CDR2 is YYNGEE. The CDR3 runs to 14 residues. V was pared by 0 bases and J by 6 bases, with 3 bases of the junction left unmatched. CDR3 DNA sequence: TGTGCCAGCAGCGTAGGACAGGGACTTCAGCCCCAGCATTTT. It encodes CASSVGQGLQPQHF.

V and J are TRBV5-4 and TRBJ2-7; 7 nucleotides agree with TRBD2. Germline trimming cut 4 bases from V and 6 bases from J; bases unmatched to any gene: 10. The germline gives CDR1 SGHNT, CDR2 YYREEE (reference sequence). The CDR3 extends over 14 amino acids. The CDR3 DNA sequence: TGTGCCAGCAGCACCGGGACTAAACCCAGCGAGCAGTACTTC. Translating it yields CASSTGTKPSEQYF.

In DNA, the CDR3 is TGTGCCAGCAGCTTAGATCGGCCGGGCAGGGGCAACTACGAGCAGTACTTC. This codes for CASSLDRPGRGNYEQYF. The rearrangement links TRBV11-3 to TRBJ2-7; maybe TRBD1 (6 bases). The CDR3 runs 17 residues. The germline gives CDR1 SGHNT, CDR2 YENEEA. V lost 0 bases and J lost 3, with 18 bases in between.

The sample holds one count of this clone. The chain uses TRBV28 and TRBJ2-7; 8 bases align to TRBD1. CDR3 length equals 14 residues. With 6 bases clipped from V and 10 bases from J, the junction kept 14 bases outside the gene matches. Germline V CDR1 and CDR2: MDHEN, SYDVKM. The CDR3 nucleotides read TGTGCCAGCAGGTCCGGGACAGGCATTACGAGTCAGTACTTC. Translated: CASRSGTGITSQYF.

The chain has TRBV28 and TRBJ2-7; D uncertain. The CDR3 sequence is 14 residues long. The germline V gene has CDR1 MDHEN and CDR2 SYDVKM. The V end lost 3 bases, the J end lost 0 bases, and 9 bases lay between the germline ends. CDR3 coding DNA: TGTGCCAGCAGTTTCAGGATACTCTCCTACGAGCAGTACTTC. Translation: CASSFRILSYEQYF.

As regards this clone: One end of the junction fails to match germline, which may point to a read error. The rearrangement joins TRBV27 to TRBJ2-7, with 9 bases lining up with TRBD1. CDR3 length: 13 residues. The germline V gene encodes CDR1 MNHEY and CDR2 SMNVEV (reference sequence). CDR3 sequence: CASSFGTGRPEKF. The CDR3 region has the DNA TGTGCCAGCAGTTTCGGGACAGGGAGGCCAGAGAAATTC.

The chain links TRBV27 to TRBJ1-2; 9 bases are shared with TRBD1. Unmatched junction bases numbered 18, after V lost 7 bases and J lost 6 bases. CDR1 MNHEY and CDR2 SMNVEV come from the germline V gene (reference sequence). The CDR3 is 17 amino acids. CDR3 in amino acids: CASKSHLGQGTSDGYTF. CDR3 DNA sequence: TGTGCCAGCAAGTCCCATCTGGGACAGGGCACCTCGGATGGCTACACCTTC.